The T cell receptor beta chain described here comes from a study of blood T cells in healthy people across ages. The second PCR ran roughly 6 to 11 cycles with a sample-barcoded 5' primer and J-beta primers. TCRdb called the 5' RACE reads again in MiXCR, with one record for every CDR3 protein. The repertoire holds about 690,000 distinct CDR3 sequences, with less than 45% as singletons. Donor samples were obtained from healthy Caucasian individuals from Russia, aged about 6 to 90. The CDR3 is 16 amino acids. V lost 5 bases and J 0 bases, leaving 15 bases between the germline ends. The table lists this clonotype with a count of one.

V gene TRBV12-3 or TRBV12-4 combines with J gene TRBJ2-3, with D possibly TRBD2 on 5 matching bases. The sequence came from a man at least 80 years old in good health. Sequencing was done on a sample of blood. This CDR3 is CASSPSFGGSTDTQYF. The DNA for the CDR3 is TGTGCCAGCAGTCCCTCATTCGGCGGGAGCACAGATACGCAGTATTTT.